This T cell receptor (beta chain) was sequenced during a study of blood T cell repertoires in COVID-19. J gave up 1 base and V 7 bases, and 8 bases lay outside the gene matches. CDR3 length equals 17 residues. CDR1 MDHEN and CDR2 SYDVKM come from the germline V gene. In the source study's methods: Nucleated cell counts were estimated from reference gene primer amplification. Profiled with immunoSEQ multiplex PCR; TCRdb holds only in-frame clones, not every one. D and trimming were read from the DNA, whereas the V and J calls and clone size are those reported in that table. The sample includes some 150,000 clones, roughly 86% of them seen just once.

Specimen: peripheral blood. The chain is built from TRBV28 and TRBJ2-6; 9 nucleotides agree with TRBD2. This receptor was taken from a man in his 70s with acute or convalescent COVID-19. The CDR3 protein is CASTFSGSGSGANVLTF. The DNA of the CDR3 is TGTGCCAGCACCTTTAGCGGGAGTGGGTCTGGGGCCAACGTCCTGACTTTC.